The next 22 T cell receptor beta chains were all read from a single sample in a study of blood T cell repertoires in COVID-19. Profiled with immunoSEQ multiplex PCR; TCRdb holds only in-frame clones, not every one. This table holds 270,000 or so clones, around 89% found once. The sample taken for sequencing was peripheral blood. These receptors came from a man aged 40-55 years with acute or convalescent COVID-19.

The count of this clone is one. The chain uses TRBV6-5 and TRBJ1-4; unclear D gene. The CDR3 is 14 residues long. Looked up from germline, CDR1 is MNHEY and CDR2 is SVGAGI. V lost 9 bases and J 11 bases, leaving 22 bases between the germline ends. CDR3 region: CASGPEGWTWKLFF. DNA for the CDR3: TGTGCCAGTGGGCCGGAGGGCTGGACTTGGAAACTGTTTTTT.

This chain uses TRBV12-5 with TRBJ2-2; TRBD1 might be the D (6 bases). Germline V gives CDR1 LGHNT, CDR2 FRNRAP. The CDR3 length is 17 residues. V lost 6 bases and J 1 base, leaving 18 bases between the germline ends. The chain's CDR3 is CASGRQQGTMNTGELFF. CDR3 coding DNA: TGTGCTAGTGGCCGCCAACAGGGAACAATGAACACCGGGGAGCTGTTTTTT.

The chain is built from TRBV5-6 and TRBJ2-3; D is uncertain. The germline gives CDR1 SGHDT, CDR2 YYEEEE. The CDR3 sequence is 11 residues long. V dropped 8 bases and J dropped 7 bases, with 11 bases sitting between them. This CDR3 reads CASQARNTQYF. In nucleotides, the CDR3 is TGTGCCAGTCAGGCCCGAAATACGCAGTATTTT.

This clone was counted a single time. As DNA, the CDR3 is TGTGCCAGCAGCTTAGACAGGGCTCCCTACGAGCAGTACTTC. Amino acid sequence: CASSLDRAPYEQYF. The V and J genes are TRBV7-8 and TRBJ2-7; possible D gene TRBD1, 6 bases. The CDR3 spans 14 residues. CDR1 SGHVS and CDR2 FQNEAQ come from the germline V gene. The ends were cut back, 1 base at V and 2 bases at J, with 9 bases in the middle.

This clone counts as large. V is TRBV7-8 and J is TRBJ1-1; D gene uncertain. This CDR3 comprises 14 residues. In germline, CDR1 is SGHVS, CDR2 FQNEAQ. V lost 0 bases and J lost 1, with 6 bases in between. The CDR3: CASSLATKNTEAFF. CDR3 nucleotide sequence: TGTGCCAGCAGCTTAGCGACAAAGAACACTGAAGCTTTCTTT.

The rearrangement joins TRBV4-1 to TRBJ1-1; 7 nucleotides line up with TRBD1. The CDR3 has 13 amino acids. Looked up from germline, CDR1 is MGHRA and CDR2 is YSYEKL. Unmatched junction bases numbered 4, after V lost 6 bases and J lost 3 bases. The CDR3 DNA follows: TGCGCCAGCAGGTTCACAGGGGACACTGAAGCTTTCTTT. Encoded protein: CASRFTGDTEAFF.

The rearrangement uses TRBV4-1 and TRBJ2-1; possibly TRBD2 for D (5 bases). V was trimmed by 0 bases and J by 0 bases, leaving 12 bases between them. Germline-derived CDR1 and CDR2 are MGHRA and YSYEKL. This CDR3 comprises 17 residues. CDR3 loop: CASSQEAAASSYNEQFF. Here the CDR3 DNA reads TGCGCCAGCAGCCAAGAAGCGGCGGCGAGCTCCTACAATGAGCAGTTCTTC.

V usage is TRBV11-2 and J usage is TRBJ1-1, with TRBD1 identical over 7 bases. Germline CDR1 is SGHAT and CDR2 is FQNNGV. CDR3 length: 15 amino acids. The V and J ends lost 5 bases and 0 bases, in that order; junction bases with no gene match: 6. CDR3 region: CASSQGGHMNTEAFF. The CDR3 DNA sequence: TGTGCCAGCAGCCAGGGGGGACATATGAACACTGAAGCTTTCTTT. Using reference TRBV11-2 and TRBJ1-1 for the parts outside the CDR3, the full variable domain is EAGVAQSPRYKIIEKRQSVAFWCNPISGHATLYWYQQILGQGPKLLIQFQNNGVVDDSQLPKDRFSAERLKGVDSTLKIQPAKLEDSAVYLCASSQGGHMNTEAFFGQGTRLTVV.

On this clone itself: This sample includes further DNA sequences coding for the same CDR3. The chain links TRBV12-3 or TRBV12-4 to TRBJ1-2; TRBD1 might be the D (5 bases). CDR3 length: 13 residues. Between the trimmed V and J ends, which lost 6 bases and 1 base, there was a span of 9 bases. The CDR3 nucleotides are TGTGCCAGCAGCCCCGACAGTAACTATGGCTACACCTTC. Protein sequence: CASSPDSNYGYTF.

The chain recombines TRBV5-1 with TRBJ1-5; TRBD1 matches 7 bases. The V segment lost 7 bases and the J segment 7 bases; nucleotides outside the gene matches: 8. The CDR3 is 13 residues long. In germline, CDR1 is SGHRS, CDR2 YFSETQ. The CDR3 DNA is TGCGCCAGCTCACAGGGGATTCAACAGCCCCAGCATTTT. It codes for CASSQGIQQPQHF. Full variable domain (outside the CDR3, taken from reference TRBV5-1 and TRBJ1-5): KAGVTQTPRYLIKTRGQQVTLSCSPISGHRSVSWYQQTPGQGLQFLFEYFSETQRNKGNFPGRFSGRQFSNSRSEMNVSTLELGDSALYLCASSQGIQQPQHFGDGTRLSIL.

The chain has TRBV24-1 and TRBJ2-1; 7 nucleotides agree with TRBD1. Germline V gene data show CDR1 as KGHDR and CDR2 as SFDVKD. This CDR3 is 14 amino acids long. The ends lost 2 bases at V and 5 bases at J; junction bases unmatched: 2. CDR3 sequence (DNA): TGTGCCACCAGTGATTGGGGGACAGACAATGAGCAGTTCTTC. Its translation: CATSDWGTDNEQFF.

The chain links TRBV9 to TRBJ2-1; D possibly corresponds to TRBD1 (6 bases). The CDR3 totals 13 residues. From germline, CDR1 is SGDLS and CDR2 YYNGEE. V gave up 4 bases and J gave up 3 bases, with 8 bases separating them. The CDR3 coding sequence is TGTGCCAGCAGCCCGGACAGCTACAATGAGCAGTTCTTC. It specifies CASSPDSYNEQFF. The full variable domain, with the rest looked up from reference TRBV9 and TRBJ2-1, is DSGVTQTPKHLITATGQRVTLRCSPRSGDLSVYWYQQSLDQGLQFLIQYYNGEERAKGNILERFSAQQFPDLHSELNLSSLELGDSALYFCASSPDSYNEQFFGPGTRLTVL.

The CDR3, as DNA: TGTGCCAGCAACACCGGGATGGGAGAGACCCAGTACTTC. Protein product: CASNTGMGETQYF. This chain connects TRBV2 to TRBJ2-5; perhaps TRBD2 as D (5 bases). Between the trimmed V and J ends, which lost 7 bases and 4 bases, there was a span of 13 bases. The CDR3 covers 13 residues. The germline gives CDR1 SNHLY, CDR2 FYNNEI.

V is TRBV27 and J is TRBJ1-2; D is uncertain. Trimming left V 3 bases short and J 3 bases short, with 11 bases between. The germline gives CDR1 MNHEY, CDR2 SMNVEV (reference sequence). CDR3 length: 14 amino acids. CDR3 DNA: TGTGCCAGCAGTTTCGGGGAGGCCGACTATGGCTACACCTTC. It encodes CASSFGEADYGYTF.

In this sample, this clone turned up a few times. The rearrangement uses TRBV4-2 and TRBJ1-3; maybe TRBD1 (5 bases). CDR3 length: 21 residues. The germline V and J ends were trimmed by 0 bases and 4 bases, with 28 bases remaining between them. CDR1 is LGHNA, CDR2 YNFKEQ, per germline. Here the CDR3 DNA reads TGTGCCAGCAGCCAAGAGGAAGGCTTTGGGGCAGCCTCACTTAGGGGAAACACCATATATTTT. This gives the protein CASSQEEGFGAASLRGNTIYF.

V and J are TRBV6-5 and TRBJ2-7; 7 bases fit TRBD1. After removal of 7 bases from V and 4 bases from J, the junction contained 7 bases not matched to a gene. The CDR3 is 13 residues long. Germline values: CDR1 MNHEY, CDR2 SVGAGI. The CDR3 bases are TGTGCCAGCAACCACAGGGGACCTTACGAGCAGTACTTC. This translates into CASNHRGPYEQYF.

The chain carries TRBV2 and TRBJ1-2, with D perhaps matching TRBD1 (6 bases). Germline values: CDR1 SNHLY, CDR2 FYNNEI. The V end was cut by 6 bases, the J end by 8 bases, with 19 bases between. The CDR3 covers 14 residues. In nucleotides, the CDR3 is TGTGCCAGCAGCGAACCCGGGACATTAGGCGGCTACACCTTC. It translates to CASSEPGTLGGYTF.

V and J are TRBV2 and TRBJ2-2, with D unresolved. Germline CDR1 reads SNHLY; CDR2 reads FYNNEI. This CDR3 contains 15 residues. Trimming removed 4 bases at V and 0 bases at J, with 9 bases between. CDR3 loop: CASSAPRPNTGELFF. CDR3 bases: TGTGCCAGCAGTGCACCGCGTCCGAACACCGGGGAGCTGTTTTTT.

The chain joins TRBV7-2 to TRBJ2-1; D gene uncertain. The CDR3 is 11 amino acids. V was shortened by 2 bases and J by 14 bases, with 10 bases between the two germline ends. Germline V gene sequence: CDR1 SGHTA, CDR2 FQGNSA. The CDR3 DNA reads as TGTGCCAGCAGCTTACATGAGGTGGAGTTCTTC. This encodes CASSLHEVEFF.

About this clone: The junction departs from the called germline gene at one end, perhaps through a read error. CDR3 sequence (DNA): TGTGCCCGCAGGGGGCAGTTGAACACCGGGGAGCTGTTTTTT. Protein sequence: CARRGQLNTGELFF. V gene TRBV25-1 combines with J gene TRBJ2-2; 8 bases match TRBD1. The CDR3 totals 14 residues. Germline V gene sequence: CDR1 MGHDK, CDR2 SYGVNS. Full variable domain (rest looked up from reference TRBV25-1 and TRBJ2-2): EADIYQTPRYLVIGTGKKITLECSQTMGHDKMYWYQQDPGMELHLIHYSYGVNSTEKGDLSSESTVSRIRTEHFPLTLESARPSHTSQYLCARRGQLNTGELFFGEGSRLTVL.

The chain uses TRBV19 and TRBJ1-6; a weak D match, TRBD1 (6 bases). The ends were cut back, 7 bases at V and 4 bases at J, with 11 bases in the middle. Germline V lookup: CDR1 LNHDA, CDR2 SQIVND (reference sequence). The CDR3 covers 14 residues. The CDR3 sequence is CASTRGVYNSPLHF. In nucleotides, the CDR3 is TGTGCCAGTACCAGGGGCGTTTATAATTCACCCCTCCACTTT.

The V gene is TRBV12-3 or TRBV12-4, the J gene TRBJ1-2; D is unclear. V was shortened by 3 bases and J by 5 bases, with 10 bases between the two germline ends. This CDR3 is built from 13 residues. The CDR3 bases are TGTGCCAGCAGTTTCCCCCGGGGATATGGCTACACCTTC. The encoded protein is CASSFPRGYGYTF.